This T cell receptor (beta chain) was captured in a study of OX40 agonist ivuxolimab in advanced cancers. The method was immunoSEQ multiplex PCR; TCRdb's version includes in-frame clones alone and lacks a portion of them. The table has 36,000 or so clones, 65% to 85% seen once; the top ten hold over 20%. This CDR3 contains 17 residues. Germline V CDR1 and CDR2: SEHNR, FQNEAQ (reference sequence). V lost 5 bases, J lost 1 base, and 10 bases stayed unmatched. This specimen was CD4+ or CD8+ T cells sorted from blood, taken in a trial of the OX40 agonist ivuxolimab. This chain joins TRBV7-9 and TRBJ2-5; 10 bases align to TRBD2. The origin of this receptor is an adult with an advanced solid tumor such as melanoma, head and neck, liver or kidney cancer. In nucleotides, the CDR3 is TGTGCCAGCAGCCCGACGTCTAGCGGGGGTTCCCAAGAGACCCAGTACTTC. This translates into CASSPTSSGGSQETQYF.